The sample holds many counts of the clone carrying this TCR beta chain. No antigen is known for it. V gave up 2 bases and J gave up 4 bases, with 11 bases separating them. CDR1 is SGHVS and CDR2 is FQNEAQ in the germline V gene. The CDR3 spans 15 residues. A CD45RO/CCR7/CD25/CD127/CD95/CD27 panel sorted naive, central memory, regulatory and stem cell-like memory CD4+ cells. Every sorted population was more than 95% pure. These data come from a study of beta chain features in type 1 diabetes. Background on the study: Healthy donors resembled patients in age, gender and cell yields. Whole-study results and caveats: Highly expressing activated T cells could be over-counted with a cDNA template.

What was sequenced were expressed TCRB transcripts, since all of the isolated RNA had been reverse transcribed. This table comes from immunoSEQ multiplex PCR, and its TCRdb copy is limited to in-frame clones, with some not included. This sample has about 210,000 clones, with roughly 10% found just once. The sequence came from a man younger than 35 in good health. J is TRBJ1-4 and V is TRBV7-8; D is unclear. The specimen was central memory CD4+ T cells from blood. In nucleotides, the CDR3 is TGTGCCAGCAGCTTAATGGGCGGAGATAATGAAAAACTGTTTTTT. Its translation is CASSLMGGDNEKLFF.